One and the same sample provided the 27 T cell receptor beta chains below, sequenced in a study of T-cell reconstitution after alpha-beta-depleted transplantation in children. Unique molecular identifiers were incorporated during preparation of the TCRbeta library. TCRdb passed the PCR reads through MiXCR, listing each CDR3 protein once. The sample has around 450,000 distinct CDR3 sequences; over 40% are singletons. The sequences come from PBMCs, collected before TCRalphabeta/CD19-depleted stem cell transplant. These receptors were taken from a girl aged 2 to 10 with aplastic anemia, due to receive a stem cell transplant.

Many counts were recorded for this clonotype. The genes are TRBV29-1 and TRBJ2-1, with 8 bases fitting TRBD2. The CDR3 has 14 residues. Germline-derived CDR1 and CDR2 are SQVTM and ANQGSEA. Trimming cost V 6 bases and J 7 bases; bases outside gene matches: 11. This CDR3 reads CSVLSLSSGNEQFF. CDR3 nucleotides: TGCAGCGTCCTTTCCCTTTCTAGCGGGAATGAGCAGTTCTTC.

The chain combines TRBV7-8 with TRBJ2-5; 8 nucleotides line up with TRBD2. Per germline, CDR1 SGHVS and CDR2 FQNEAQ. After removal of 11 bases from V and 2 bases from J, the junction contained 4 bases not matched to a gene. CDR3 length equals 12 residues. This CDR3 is CAGGGLQETQYF. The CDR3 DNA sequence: TGTGCCGGCGGGGGGCTACAAGAGACCCAGTACTTC.

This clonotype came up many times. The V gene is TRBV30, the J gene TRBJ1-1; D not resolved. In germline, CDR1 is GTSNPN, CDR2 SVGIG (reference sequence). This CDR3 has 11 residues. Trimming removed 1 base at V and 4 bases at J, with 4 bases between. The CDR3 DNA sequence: TGTGCCTGGAGTGGGCTCACTGAAGCTTTCTTT. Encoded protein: CAWSGLTEAFF.

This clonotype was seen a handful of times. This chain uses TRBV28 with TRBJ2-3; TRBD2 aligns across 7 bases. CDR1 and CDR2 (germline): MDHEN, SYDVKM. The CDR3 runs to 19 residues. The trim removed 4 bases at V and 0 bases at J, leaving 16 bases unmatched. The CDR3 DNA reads TGTGCCAGCAGTTCCATGACTAGCCCTACGGGGGGTAGCACAGATACGCAGTATTTT. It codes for CASSSMTSPTGGSTDTQYF.

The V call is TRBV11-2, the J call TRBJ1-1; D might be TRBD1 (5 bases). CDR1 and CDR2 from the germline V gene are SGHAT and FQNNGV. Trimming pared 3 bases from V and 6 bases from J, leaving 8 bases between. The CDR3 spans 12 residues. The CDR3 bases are TGTGCCAGCAGCTTCTCAGGGCCTGAAGCTTTCTTT. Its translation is CASSFSGPEAFF.

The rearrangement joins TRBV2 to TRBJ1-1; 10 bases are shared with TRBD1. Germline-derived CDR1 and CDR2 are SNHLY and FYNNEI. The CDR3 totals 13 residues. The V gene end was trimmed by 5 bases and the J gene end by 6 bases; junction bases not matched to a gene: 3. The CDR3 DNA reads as TGTGCCAGCAGTATGACAGGGGGCTCTGAAGCTTTCTTT. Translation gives CASSMTGGSEAFF.

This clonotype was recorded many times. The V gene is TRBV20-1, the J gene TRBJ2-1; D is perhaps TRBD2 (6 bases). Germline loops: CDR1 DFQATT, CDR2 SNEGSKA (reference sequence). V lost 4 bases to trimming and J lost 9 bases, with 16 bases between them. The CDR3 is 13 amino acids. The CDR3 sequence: CSATRWEVSEQFF. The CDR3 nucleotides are TGCAGTGCTACGCGGTGGGAGGTCAGTGAGCAGTTCTTC.

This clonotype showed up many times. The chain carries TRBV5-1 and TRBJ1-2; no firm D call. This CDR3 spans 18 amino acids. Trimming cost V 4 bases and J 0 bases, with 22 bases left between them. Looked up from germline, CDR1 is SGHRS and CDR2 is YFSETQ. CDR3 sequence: CASSIDTGMHSANYGYTF. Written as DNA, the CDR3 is TGCGCCAGCAGCATCGACACTGGGATGCACTCAGCTAACTATGGCTACACCTTC.

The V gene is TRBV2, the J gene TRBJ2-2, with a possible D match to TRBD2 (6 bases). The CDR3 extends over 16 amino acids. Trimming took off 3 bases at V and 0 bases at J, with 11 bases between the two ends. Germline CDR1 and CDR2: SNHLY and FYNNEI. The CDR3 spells CASSDLGGTNTGELFF. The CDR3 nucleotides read TGTGCCAGCAGTGATTTGGGCGGGACGAACACCGGGGAGCTGTTTTTT.

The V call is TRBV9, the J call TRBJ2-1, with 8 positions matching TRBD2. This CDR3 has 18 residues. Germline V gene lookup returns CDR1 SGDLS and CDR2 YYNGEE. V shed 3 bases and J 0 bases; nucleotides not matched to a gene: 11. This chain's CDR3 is CASSDRGGAPSSYNEQFF. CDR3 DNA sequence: TGTGCCAGCAGCGACCGGGGGGGAGCGCCGAGCTCCTACAATGAGCAGTTCTTC.

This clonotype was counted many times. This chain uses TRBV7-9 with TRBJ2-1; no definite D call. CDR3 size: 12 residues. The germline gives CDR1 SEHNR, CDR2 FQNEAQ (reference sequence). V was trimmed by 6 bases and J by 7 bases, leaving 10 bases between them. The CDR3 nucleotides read TGTGCCAGCAGACTCCCGCCGAATGAGCAGTTCTTC. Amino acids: CASRLPPNEQFF.

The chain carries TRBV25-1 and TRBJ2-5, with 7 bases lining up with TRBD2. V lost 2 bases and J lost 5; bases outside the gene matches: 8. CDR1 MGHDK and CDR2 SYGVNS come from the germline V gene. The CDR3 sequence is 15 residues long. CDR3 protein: CASSEVRGAGETQYF. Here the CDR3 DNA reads TGTGCCAGCAGTGAAGTCCGGGGAGCGGGGGAGACCCAGTACTTC.

The CDR3 region has the DNA TGCAGTGCTAGTTCGGACTACTTGGAGTTCTTC. It encodes CSASSDYLEFF. The chain couples TRBV20-1 to TRBJ2-1; weak D call: TRBD2 (6 bases). The CDR3 runs 11 residues. Germline assignment: CDR1 DFQATT and CDR2 SNEGSKA (reference sequence). Between the trimmed V and J ends, which lost 3 bases and 14 bases, there was a span of 14 bases.

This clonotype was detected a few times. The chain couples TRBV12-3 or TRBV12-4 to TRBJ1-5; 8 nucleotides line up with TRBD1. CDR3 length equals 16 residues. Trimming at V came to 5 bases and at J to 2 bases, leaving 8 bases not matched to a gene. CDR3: CASSPDRAFGNQPQHF. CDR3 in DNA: TGTGCCAGCAGTCCGGACAGGGCTTTTGGCAATCAGCCCCAGCATTTT.

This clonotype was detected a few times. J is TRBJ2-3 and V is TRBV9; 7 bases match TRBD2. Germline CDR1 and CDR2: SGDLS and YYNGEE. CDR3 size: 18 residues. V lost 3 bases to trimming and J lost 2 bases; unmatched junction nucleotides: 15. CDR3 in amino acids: CASSAPASGHAPTDTQYF. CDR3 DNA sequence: TGTGCCAGCAGCGCGCCTGCTAGCGGACACGCCCCCACAGATACGCAGTATTTT.

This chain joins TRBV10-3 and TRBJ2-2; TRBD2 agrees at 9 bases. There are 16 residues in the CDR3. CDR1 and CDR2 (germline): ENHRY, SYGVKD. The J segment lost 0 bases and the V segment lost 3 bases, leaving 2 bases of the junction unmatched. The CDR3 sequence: CAISDASGTNTGELFF. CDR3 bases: TGTGCCATCAGTGATGCTAGCGGGACGAACACCGGGGAGCTGTTTTTT.

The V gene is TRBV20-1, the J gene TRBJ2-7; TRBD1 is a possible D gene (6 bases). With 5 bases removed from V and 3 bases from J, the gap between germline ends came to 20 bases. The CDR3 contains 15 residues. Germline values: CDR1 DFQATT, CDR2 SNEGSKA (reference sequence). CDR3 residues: CSARAPDRVFYEQYF. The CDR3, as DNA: TGCAGTGCTCGCGCACCGGACAGAGTTTTCTACGAGCAGTACTTC.

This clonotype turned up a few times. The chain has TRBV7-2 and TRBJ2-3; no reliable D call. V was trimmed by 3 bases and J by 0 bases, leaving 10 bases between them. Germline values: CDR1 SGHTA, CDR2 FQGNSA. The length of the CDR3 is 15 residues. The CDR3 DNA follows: TGTGCCAGCAGCTTGGGCCTTTTGAGCACAGATACGCAGTATTTT. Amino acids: CASSLGLLSTDTQYF.

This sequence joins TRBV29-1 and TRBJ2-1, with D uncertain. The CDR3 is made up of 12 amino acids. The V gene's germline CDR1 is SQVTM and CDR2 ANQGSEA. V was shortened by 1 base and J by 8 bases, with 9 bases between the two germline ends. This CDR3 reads CSVEGAGDEQFF. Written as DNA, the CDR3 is TGCAGCGTTGAAGGGGCAGGAGATGAGCAGTTCTTC.

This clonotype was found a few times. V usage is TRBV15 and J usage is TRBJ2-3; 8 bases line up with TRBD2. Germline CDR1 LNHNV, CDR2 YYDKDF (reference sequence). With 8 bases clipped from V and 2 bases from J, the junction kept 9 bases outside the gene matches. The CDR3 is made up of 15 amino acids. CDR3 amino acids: CATGRRRGATDTQYF. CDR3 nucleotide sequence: TGTGCCACCGGCCGGCGGCGGGGGGCCACAGATACGCAGTATTTT.

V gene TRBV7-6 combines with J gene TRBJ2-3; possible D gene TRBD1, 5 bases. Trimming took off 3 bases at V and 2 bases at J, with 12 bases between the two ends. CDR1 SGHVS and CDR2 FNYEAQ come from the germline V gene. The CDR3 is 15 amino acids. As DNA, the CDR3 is TGTGCCAGCAGCTTCCGCGACAGATCCACAGATACGCAGTATTTT. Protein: CASSFRDRSTDTQYF.

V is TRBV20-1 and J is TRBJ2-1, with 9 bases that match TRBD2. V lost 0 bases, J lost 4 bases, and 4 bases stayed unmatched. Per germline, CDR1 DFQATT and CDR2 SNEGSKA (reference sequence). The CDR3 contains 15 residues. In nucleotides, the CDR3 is TGCAGTGCTAGAGAAGAGCGGGGGGTATACAATGAGCAGTTCTTC. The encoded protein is CSAREERGVYNEQFF.

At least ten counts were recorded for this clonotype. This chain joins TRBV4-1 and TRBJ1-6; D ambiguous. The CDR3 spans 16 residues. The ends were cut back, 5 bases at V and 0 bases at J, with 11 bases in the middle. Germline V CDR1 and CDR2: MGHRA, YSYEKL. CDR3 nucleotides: TGCGCCAGCAGCAATACGGCAAGCTCCTATAATTCACCCCTCCACTTT. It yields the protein CASSNTASSYNSPLHF.

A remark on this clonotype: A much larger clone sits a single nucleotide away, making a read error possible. The CDR3 DNA sequence: TGTGCCAGCAGTTTTCAGGGGGTGGGCACCGGGGAGCTGTTTTTT. The encoded protein is CASSFQGVGTGELFF. The rearrangement joins TRBV12-3 or TRBV12-4 to TRBJ2-2, with 7 positions matching TRBD1. The CDR3 sequence is 15 residues long. J lost 4 bases, V lost 3 bases, and 5 bases had no gene match.

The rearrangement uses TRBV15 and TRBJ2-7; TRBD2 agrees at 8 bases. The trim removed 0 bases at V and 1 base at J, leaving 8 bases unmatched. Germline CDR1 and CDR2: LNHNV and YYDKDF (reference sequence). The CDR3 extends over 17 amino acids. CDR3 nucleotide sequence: TGTGCCACCAGCAGAGACTTGACTAGCGTCTTATCCTACGAGCAGTACTTC. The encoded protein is CATSRDLTSVLSYEQYF.

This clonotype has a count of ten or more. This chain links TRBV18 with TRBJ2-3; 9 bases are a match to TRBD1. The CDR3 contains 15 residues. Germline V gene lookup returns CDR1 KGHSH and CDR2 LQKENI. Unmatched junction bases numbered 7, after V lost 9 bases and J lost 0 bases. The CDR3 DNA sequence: TGTGCCAGTCACAAGGACAGGGGCAGCACAGATACGCAGTATTTT. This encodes CASHKDRGSTDTQYF.

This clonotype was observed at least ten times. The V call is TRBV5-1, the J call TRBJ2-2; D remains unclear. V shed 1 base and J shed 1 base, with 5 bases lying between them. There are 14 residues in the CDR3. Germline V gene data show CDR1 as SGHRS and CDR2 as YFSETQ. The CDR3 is CASSLPGNTGELFF. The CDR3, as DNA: TGCGCCAGCAGCTTGCCAGGGAACACCGGGGAGCTGTTTTTT.